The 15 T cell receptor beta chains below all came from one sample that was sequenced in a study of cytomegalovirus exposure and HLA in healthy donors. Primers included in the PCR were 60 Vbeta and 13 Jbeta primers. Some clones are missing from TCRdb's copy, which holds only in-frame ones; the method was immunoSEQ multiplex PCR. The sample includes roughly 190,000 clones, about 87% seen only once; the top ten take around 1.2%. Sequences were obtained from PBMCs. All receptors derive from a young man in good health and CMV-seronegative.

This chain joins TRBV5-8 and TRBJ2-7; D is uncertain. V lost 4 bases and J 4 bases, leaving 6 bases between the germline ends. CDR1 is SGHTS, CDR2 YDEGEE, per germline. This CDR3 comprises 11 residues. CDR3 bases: TGTGCCAGCAGCCCTAAGTACGAGCAGTACTTC. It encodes CASSPKYEQYF.

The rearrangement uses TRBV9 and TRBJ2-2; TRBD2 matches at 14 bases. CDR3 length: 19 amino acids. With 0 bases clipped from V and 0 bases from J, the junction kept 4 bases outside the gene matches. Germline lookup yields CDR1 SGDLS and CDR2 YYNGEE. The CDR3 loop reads CASSVGGLAGAPNTGELFF. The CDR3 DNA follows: TGTGCCAGCAGCGTAGGGGGACTAGCGGGGGCGCCGAACACCGGGGAGCTGTTTTTT.

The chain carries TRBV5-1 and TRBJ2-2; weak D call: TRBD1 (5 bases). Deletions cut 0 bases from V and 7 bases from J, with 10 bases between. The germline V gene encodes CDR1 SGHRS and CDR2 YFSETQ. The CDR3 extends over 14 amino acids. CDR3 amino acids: CASSLVLGVGELFF. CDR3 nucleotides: TGCGCCAGCAGCTTGGTTCTAGGGGTCGGGGAGCTGTTTTTT.

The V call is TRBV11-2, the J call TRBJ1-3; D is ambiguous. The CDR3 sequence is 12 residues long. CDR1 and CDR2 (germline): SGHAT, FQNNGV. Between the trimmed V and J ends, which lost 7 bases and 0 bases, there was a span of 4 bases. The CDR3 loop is CASTNSGNTIYF. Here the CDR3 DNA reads TGTGCCAGCACCAACTCTGGAAACACCATATATTTT.

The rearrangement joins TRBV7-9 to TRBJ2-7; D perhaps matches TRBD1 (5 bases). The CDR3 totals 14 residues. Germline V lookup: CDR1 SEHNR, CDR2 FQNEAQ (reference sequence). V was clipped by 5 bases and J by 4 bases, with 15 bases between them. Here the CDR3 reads CASSPRAGRYEQYF. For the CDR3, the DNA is TGTGCCAGCAGCCCCAGGGCAGGAAGATACGAGCAGTACTTC.

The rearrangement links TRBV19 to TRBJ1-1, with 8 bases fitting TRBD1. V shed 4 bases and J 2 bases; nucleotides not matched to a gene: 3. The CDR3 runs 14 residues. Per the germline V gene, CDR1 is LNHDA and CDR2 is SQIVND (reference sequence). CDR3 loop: CASSTDRANTEAFF. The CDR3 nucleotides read TGTGCCAGTAGTACGGACAGGGCCAACACTGAAGCTTTCTTT.

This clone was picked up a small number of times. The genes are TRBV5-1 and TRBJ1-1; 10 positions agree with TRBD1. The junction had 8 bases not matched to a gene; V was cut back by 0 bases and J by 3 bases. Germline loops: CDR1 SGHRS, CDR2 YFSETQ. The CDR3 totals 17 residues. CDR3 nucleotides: TGCGCCAGCAGCTTGGGTTGGGACAGGGGAGGGGACACTGAAGCTTTCTTT. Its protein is CASSLGWDRGGDTEAFF.

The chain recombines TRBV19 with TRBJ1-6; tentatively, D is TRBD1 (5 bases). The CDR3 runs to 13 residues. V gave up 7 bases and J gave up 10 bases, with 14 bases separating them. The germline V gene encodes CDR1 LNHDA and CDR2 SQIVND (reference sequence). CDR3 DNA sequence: TGTGCCAGTATGGAGACAGTGGCATCACCCCTCCACTTT. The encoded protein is CASMETVASPLHF.

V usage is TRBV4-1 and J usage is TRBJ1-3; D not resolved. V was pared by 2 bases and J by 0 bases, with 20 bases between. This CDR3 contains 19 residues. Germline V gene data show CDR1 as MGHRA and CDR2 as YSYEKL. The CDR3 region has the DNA TGCGCCAGCAGCCAACTTGGAGGTTGGATGCTCTTCTCTGGAAACACCATATATTTT. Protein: CASSQLGGWMLFSGNTIYF.

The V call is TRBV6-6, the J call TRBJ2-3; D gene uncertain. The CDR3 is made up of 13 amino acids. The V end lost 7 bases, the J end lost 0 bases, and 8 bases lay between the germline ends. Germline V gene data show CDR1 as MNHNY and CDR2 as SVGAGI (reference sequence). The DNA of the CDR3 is TGTGCCAGCATCCCCCTCAGCACAGATACGCAGTATTTT. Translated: CASIPLSTDTQYF.

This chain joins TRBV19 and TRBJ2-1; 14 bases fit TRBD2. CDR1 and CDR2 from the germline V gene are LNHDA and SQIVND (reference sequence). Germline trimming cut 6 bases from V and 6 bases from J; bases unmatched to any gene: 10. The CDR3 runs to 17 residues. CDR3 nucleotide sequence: TGTGCCAGTAGCCGATCCGGGACTAGCGGGAGATTCAATGAGCAGTTCTTC. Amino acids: CASSRSGTSGRFNEQFF.

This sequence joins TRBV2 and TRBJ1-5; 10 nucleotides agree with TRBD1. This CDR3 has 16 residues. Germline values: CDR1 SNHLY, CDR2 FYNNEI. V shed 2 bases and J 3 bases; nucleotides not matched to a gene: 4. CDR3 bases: TGTGCCAGCAGTGAACTTGGGACAGGGGCCAATCAGCCCCAGCATTTT. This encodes CASSELGTGANQPQHF.

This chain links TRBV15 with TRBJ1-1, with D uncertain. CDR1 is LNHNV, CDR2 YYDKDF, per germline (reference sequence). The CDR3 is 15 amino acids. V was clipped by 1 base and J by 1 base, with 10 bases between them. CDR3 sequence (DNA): TGTGCCACCAGCAGAGGAGGGAACACGAACACTGAAGCTTTCTTT. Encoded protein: CATSRGGNTNTEAFF.

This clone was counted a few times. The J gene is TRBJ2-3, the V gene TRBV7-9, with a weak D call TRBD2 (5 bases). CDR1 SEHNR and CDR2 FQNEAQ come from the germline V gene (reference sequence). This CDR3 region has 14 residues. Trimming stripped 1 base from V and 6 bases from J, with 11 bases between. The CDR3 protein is CASSLGTDGDTQYF. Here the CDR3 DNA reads TGTGCCAGCAGCTTAGGGACTGACGGGGATACGCAGTATTTT.

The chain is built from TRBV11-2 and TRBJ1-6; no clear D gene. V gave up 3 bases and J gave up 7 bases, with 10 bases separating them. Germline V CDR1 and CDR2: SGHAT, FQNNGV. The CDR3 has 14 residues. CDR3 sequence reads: CASSFQTQNSPLHF. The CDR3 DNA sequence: TGTGCCAGCAGCTTCCAGACACAAAATTCACCCCTCCACTTT.